Each of the 15 T cell receptor beta chains below was sequenced from the same sample in a study of Ad26.COV2.S vaccination and SARS-CoV-2 variants. The protocol was immunoSEQ multiplex PCR, while the TCRdb copy is restricted to in-frame clones and leaves out a portion. The data contain approximately 340,000 clones, approximately 81% of them singletons. The treatment: around 19 received Ad26.COV2.S at low or high dose, single or two shots; about 5 received placebo; per-sample allocation not given. Sampling was performed 63 days after the first vaccine or placebo injection. Sequenced here: peripheral blood, sampled in a trial of Ad26.COV2.S vaccine versus placebo. These receptor sequences come from a person between 18 and 65 years old who received the Ad26.COV2.S COVID-19 vaccine or a placebo.

The gene calls are TRBV7-6 and TRBJ2-5; 11 bases map to TRBD2. CDR1 SGHVS and CDR2 FNYEAQ come from the germline V gene. The CDR3 extends over 16 amino acids. V lost 0 bases to trimming and J lost 9 bases; unmatched junction nucleotides: 9. The DNA of the CDR3 is TGTGCCAGCAGCTTAGCGCTCGCTAGCGGGGGGTACTCCCAGTACTTC. Protein product: CASSLALASGGYSQYF. Based on the CDR3 plus reference TRBV7-6 and TRBJ2-5, the full variable domain is GAGVSQSPRYKVTKRGQDVALRCDPISGHVSLYWYRQALGQGPEFLTYFNYEAQQDKSGLPNDRFSAERPEGSISTLTIQRTEQRDSAMYRCASSLALASGGYSQYFGPGTRLLVL.

The V call is TRBV2, the J call TRBJ2-7; 9 bases agree with TRBD1. Germline V lookup: CDR1 SNHLY, CDR2 FYNNEI. This CDR3 contains 14 residues. V lost 6 bases, J lost 1 base, and 4 bases stayed unmatched. DNA for the CDR3: TGTGCCAGCAGACAGGGGGCAGTTTCCTACGAGCAGTACTTC. It codes for CASRQGAVSYEQYF.

J is TRBJ1-5 and V is TRBV5-1; TRBD1 might be the D (6 bases). V lost 4 bases to trimming and J lost 4 bases, with 27 bases between them. The CDR3 is 19 amino acids. Germline CDR1 is SGHRS and CDR2 is YFSETQ. In nucleotides, the CDR3 is TGCGCCAGCAGCGTCGGTTACGGGACAACCGAAGGTCTGAATCAGCCCCAGCATTTT. It codes for CASSVGYGTTEGLNQPQHF.

The V gene is TRBV4-1, the J gene TRBJ2-1; D assignment may be TRBD1 or TRBD2 (5 bases each). This CDR3 has 13 residues. CDR1 MGHRA and CDR2 YSYEKL come from the germline V gene. V was clipped by 1 base and J by 7 bases, with 8 bases between them. CDR3 in DNA: TGCGCCAGCAGCCAAGTCGGGACGAATGAGCAGTTCTTC. It specifies CASSQVGTNEQFF.

CDR3 loop: CASSYTTGTGRRGYTF. CDR3 coding DNA: TGTGCCAGCAGTTACACTACCGGGACAGGGCGGCGTGGCTACACCTTC. The chain combines TRBV27 with TRBJ1-2; 9 bases match TRBD1. V trimming: 4 bases; J trimming: 7 bases; junction bases outside the gene matches: 13. Looked up from germline, CDR1 is MNHEY and CDR2 is SMNVEV (reference sequence). The CDR3 has 16 amino acids.

This clone showed up many times. The chain links TRBV12-5 to TRBJ1-1, with D unresolved. Germline-derived CDR1 and CDR2 are LGHNT and FRNRAP. The germline V and J ends were trimmed by 2 bases and 9 bases, with 13 bases remaining between them. The CDR3 has 13 amino acids. CDR3 bases: TGTGCTAGTGGTTTGCGGGGTTCAATAAAAGCTTTCTTT. Encoded protein: CASGLRGSIKAFF.

The chain employs TRBV2 and TRBJ1-3; D call uncertain. The length of the CDR3 is 16 residues. The germline V gene has CDR1 SNHLY and CDR2 FYNNEI. Trimming removed 6 bases at V and 0 bases at J, with 15 bases between. The CDR3, as DNA: TGTGCCAGCAGCCGAACCAGACTGAACTCTGGAAACACCATATATTTT. Protein sequence: CASSRTRLNSGNTIYF. Filled out from reference TRBV2 and TRBJ1-3, the complete variable domain reads EPEVTQTPSHQVTQMGQEVILRCVPISNHLYFYWYRQILGQKVEFLVSFYNNEISEKSEIFDDQFSVERPDGSNFTLKIRSTKLEDSAMYFCASSRTRLNSGNTIYFGEGSWLTVV.

The chain has TRBV20-1 and TRBJ2-3; 10 nucleotides agree with TRBD2. Trimming cost V 3 bases and J 2 bases; bases outside gene matches: 5. Germline V gene sequence: CDR1 DFQATT, CDR2 SNEGSKA (reference sequence). CDR3 length equals 15 residues. CDR3 DNA sequence: TGCAGTGCTAGTTATAGCGGGGGGAACACAGATACGCAGTATTTT. It codes for CSASYSGGNTDTQYF.

This clone was found a few times. This chain links TRBV28 with TRBJ2-2; no definite D call. Germline CDR1 MDHEN, CDR2 SYDVKM. The CDR3 is 14 amino acids. The V gene lost 2 bases and the J gene lost 5 bases, with 9 bases spanning the gap. CDR3 residues: CASSLRSGTGELFF. The CDR3 coding sequence is TGTGCCAGCAGTTTAAGGTCTGGTACCGGGGAGCTGTTTTTT.

Sample share makes this clone medium-sized. The CDR3 reads CASSPLAGGPNEQFF. The CDR3 DNA is TGTGCCAGCAGCCCCCTAGCGGGAGGGCCCAATGAGCAGTTCTTC. The rearrangement links TRBV6-4 to TRBJ2-1, with 12 bases that match TRBD2. CDR3 length equals 15 residues. From germline, CDR1 is MRHNA and CDR2 SNTAGT. With 6 bases clipped from V and 6 bases from J, the junction kept 6 bases outside the gene matches.

The DNA for the CDR3 is TGCACTCTAGGGGGGGAGGCTGGCTACACCTTC. Translation: CTLGGEAGYTF. The chain links TRBV20-1 to TRBJ1-2; weak D call: TRBD1 (6 bases). The germline V gene encodes CDR1 DFQATT and CDR2 SNEGSKA (reference sequence). The CDR3 is 11 amino acids.

This clone was seen a few times. The chain joins TRBV28 to TRBJ1-5; 9 positions agree with TRBD1. The germline V gene has CDR1 MDHEN and CDR2 SYDVKM. The J segment lost 4 bases and the V segment lost 2 bases, leaving 6 bases of the junction unmatched. The CDR3 runs 16 residues. CDR3 sequence: CASSLRTGQGNQPQHF. As DNA, the CDR3 is TGTGCCAGCAGTTTACGGACAGGACAGGGGAATCAGCCCCAGCATTTT.

The chain links TRBV11-2 to TRBJ1-6, with 8 bases that match TRBD1. This CDR3 contains 15 residues. Trimming removed 5 bases from V and 7 bases from J; junction bases left unmatched: 7. Germline loops: CDR1 SGHAT, CDR2 FQNNGV. The chain's CDR3 is CASSTSTGANSPLHF. Written as DNA, the CDR3 is TGTGCCAGCAGCACTTCGACAGGGGCGAATTCACCCCTCCACTTT.

The chain joins TRBV3-1 (or the pseudogene TRBV3-2) to TRBJ2-7; the match to TRBD1 covers 10 bases. CDR3 length equals 14 residues. Germline CDR1 is LGHDT and CDR2 is YNNKEL (reference sequence). The trim removed 4 bases at V and 4 bases at J, leaving 4 bases unmatched. CDR3 coding DNA: TGTGCCAGCAGCCGACAGGGGGCAGGATACGAGCAGTACTTC. Its translation: CASSRQGAGYEQYF.

On this clone: Other nucleotide sequences in the sample specify the same CDR3. The J gene is TRBJ1-1, the V gene TRBV28, with D unresolved. The CDR3 spans 13 residues. Germline lookup yields CDR1 MDHEN and CDR2 SYDVKM. Trimming took off 2 bases at V and 1 base at J, with 5 bases between the two ends. Here the CDR3 reads CASSLPGNTEAFF. CDR3 nucleotide sequence: TGTGCCAGCAGTTTACCCGGGAACACTGAAGCTTTCTTT.